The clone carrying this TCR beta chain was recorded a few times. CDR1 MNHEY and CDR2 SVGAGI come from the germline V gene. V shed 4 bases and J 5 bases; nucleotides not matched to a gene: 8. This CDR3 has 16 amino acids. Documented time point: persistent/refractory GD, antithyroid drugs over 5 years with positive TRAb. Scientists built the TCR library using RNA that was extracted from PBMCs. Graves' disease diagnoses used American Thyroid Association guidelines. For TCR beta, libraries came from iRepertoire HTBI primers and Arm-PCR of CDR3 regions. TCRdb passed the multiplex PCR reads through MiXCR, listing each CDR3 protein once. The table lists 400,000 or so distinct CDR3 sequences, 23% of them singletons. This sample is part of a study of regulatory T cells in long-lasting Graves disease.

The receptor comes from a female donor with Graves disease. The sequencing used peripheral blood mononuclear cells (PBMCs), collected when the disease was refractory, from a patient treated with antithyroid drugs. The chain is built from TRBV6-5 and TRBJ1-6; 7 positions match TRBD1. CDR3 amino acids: CASSWSGTENNSPLHF. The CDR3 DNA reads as TGTGCCAGCAGTTGGAGCGGGACAGAGAATAATTCACCCCTCCACTTT.